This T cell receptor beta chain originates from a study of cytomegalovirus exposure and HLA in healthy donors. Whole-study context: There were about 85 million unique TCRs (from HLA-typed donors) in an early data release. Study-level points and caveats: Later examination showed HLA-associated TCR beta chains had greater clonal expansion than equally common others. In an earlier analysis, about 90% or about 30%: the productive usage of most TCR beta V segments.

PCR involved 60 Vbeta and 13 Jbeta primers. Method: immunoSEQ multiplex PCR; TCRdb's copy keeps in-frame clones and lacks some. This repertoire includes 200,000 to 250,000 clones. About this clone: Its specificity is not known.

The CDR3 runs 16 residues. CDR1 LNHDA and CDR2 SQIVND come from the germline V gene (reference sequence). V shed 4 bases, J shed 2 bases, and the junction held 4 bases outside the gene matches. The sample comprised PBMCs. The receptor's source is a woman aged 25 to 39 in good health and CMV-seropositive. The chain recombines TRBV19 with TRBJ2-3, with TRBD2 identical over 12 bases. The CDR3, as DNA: TGTGCCAGTAGTACCGGGACTAGCGGGTTCACAGATACGCAGTATTTT. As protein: CASSTGTSGFTDTQYF.